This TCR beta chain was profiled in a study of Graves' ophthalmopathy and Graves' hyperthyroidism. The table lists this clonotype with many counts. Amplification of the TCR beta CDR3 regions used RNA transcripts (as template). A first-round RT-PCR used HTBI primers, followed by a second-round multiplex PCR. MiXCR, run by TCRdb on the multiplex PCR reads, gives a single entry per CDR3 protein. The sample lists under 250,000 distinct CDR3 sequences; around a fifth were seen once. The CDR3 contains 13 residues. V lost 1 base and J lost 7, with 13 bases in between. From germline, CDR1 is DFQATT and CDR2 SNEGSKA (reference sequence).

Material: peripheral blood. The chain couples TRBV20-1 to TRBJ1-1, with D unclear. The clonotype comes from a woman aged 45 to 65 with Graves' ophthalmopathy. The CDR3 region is CSARGLGDHEAFF. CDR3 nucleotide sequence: TGCAGTGCTAGAGGGTTGGGAGACCATGAAGCTTTCTTT.